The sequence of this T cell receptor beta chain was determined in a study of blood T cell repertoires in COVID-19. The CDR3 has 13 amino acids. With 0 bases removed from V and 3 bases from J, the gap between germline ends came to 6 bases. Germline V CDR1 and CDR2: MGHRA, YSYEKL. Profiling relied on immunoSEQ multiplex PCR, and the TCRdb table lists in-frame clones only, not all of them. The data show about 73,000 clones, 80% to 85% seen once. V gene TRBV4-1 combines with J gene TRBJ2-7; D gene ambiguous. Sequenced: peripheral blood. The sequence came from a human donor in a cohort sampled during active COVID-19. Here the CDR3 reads CASSQDLRYEQYF. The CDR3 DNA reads TGCGCCAGCAGCCAAGACCTCCGCTACGAGCAGTACTTC.